The following is a T cell receptor (beta chain) sequence with its context. The data are from a study of T cells in Graves' hyperthyroidism and ophthalmopathy. It was RNA transcripts that yielded the amplified TCR beta CDR3 regions. First-round RT-PCR targeting the TCR CDR3 was performed with the HTBI primer set. Each CDR3 protein gets one entry after TCRdb re-called the multiplex PCR reads with MiXCR. The table includes fewer than 600,000 distinct CDR3 sequences, less than 15% detected once. Germline V gives CDR1 MNHEY, CDR2 SMNVEV (reference sequence). The ends were cut back, 4 bases at V and 12 bases at J, with 18 bases in the middle. The CDR3 consists of 14 residues.

The sequencing sample was made of blood. V gene TRBV27 combines with J gene TRBJ1-4; a weak D match, TRBD1 (6 bases). This TCR came from a woman aged 40 to 55 with Graves' hyperthyroidism. The CDR3 DNA sequence: TGTGCCAGCAGTTCCGGACAGTGTTCTTTAGAACTGTTTTTT. Protein: CASSSGQCSLELFF.